The T cell receptor beta chain under discussion was sequenced for a study of tumor and adjacent non-tumor tissue in lung cancer. Study summary: Stage I to III disease affected about nine men and about five women aged roughly 31 to 85.

The library came from three nested PCR rounds adapted from ARM-PCR protocols. TCRdb re-analysed the multiplex PCR reads in MiXCR, keeping a single row per CDR3 protein. The table lists tens of thousands of distinct CDR3 sequences, approximately 71% of them singletons, with around 13% in the top ten. The germline V gene encodes CDR1 SQVTM and CDR2 ANQGSEA. CDR3 length: 15 residues. The V end was cut by 8 bases, the J end by 13 bases, with 29 bases between. No cell sorting was done before RNA was extracted from the tissue. The source of this sequence is a woman in her 70s with non-small cell lung cancer. The sequencing input was lung tumor tissue. The J gene is TRBJ2-2, the V gene TRBV29-1, with D hard to call. CDR3 residues: CSTLSSVESTWGLFF. CDR3 DNA: TGCAGCACCCTTAGCAGCGTAGAGAGCACCTGGGGGCTGTTTTTT.